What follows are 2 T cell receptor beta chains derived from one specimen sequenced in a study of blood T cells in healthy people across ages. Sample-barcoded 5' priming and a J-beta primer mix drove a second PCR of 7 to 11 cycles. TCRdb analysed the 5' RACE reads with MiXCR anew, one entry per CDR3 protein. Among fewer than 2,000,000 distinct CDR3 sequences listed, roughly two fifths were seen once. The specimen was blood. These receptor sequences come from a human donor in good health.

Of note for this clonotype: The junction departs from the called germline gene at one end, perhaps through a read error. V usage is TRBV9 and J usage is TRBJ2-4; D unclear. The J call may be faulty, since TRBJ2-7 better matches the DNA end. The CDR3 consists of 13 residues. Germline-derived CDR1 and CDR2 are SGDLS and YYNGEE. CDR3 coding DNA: TGTGCCAGCAGCGTAGACATCTCCCACGAGCAGTACTTC. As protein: CASSVDISHEQYF.

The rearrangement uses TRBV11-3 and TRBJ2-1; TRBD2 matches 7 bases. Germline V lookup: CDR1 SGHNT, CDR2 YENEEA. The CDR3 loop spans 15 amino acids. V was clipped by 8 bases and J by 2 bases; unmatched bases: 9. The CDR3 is CASADTGRPYNEQFF. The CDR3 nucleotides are TGTGCCAGCGCGGACACCGGGAGGCCCTACAATGAGCAGTTCTTC. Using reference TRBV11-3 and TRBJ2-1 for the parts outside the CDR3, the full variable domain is EAGVVQSPRYKIIEKKQPVAFWCNPISGHNTLYWYLQNLGQGPELLIRYENEEAVDDSQLPKDRFSAERLKGVDSTLKIQPAELGDSAVYLCASADTGRPYNEQFFGPGTRLTVL.